This T cell receptor beta chain was sequenced in a study of T cells in women clearing cervical HPV infection (dated by TCRdb to the late 2010s). Notes on the research overall: The cases were 25 to 30 women with histologically confirmed HPV16-related CIN3 or worse, and 2 of those women had invasive cancers. The controls were around 26 women whose single incident HPV16 infection cleared within 12 months with no development of precancer or cancer. Blood from cases was drawn at the visit where the lesion was first identified, while blood from controls was drawn once the infection was no longer detected. For cases, a median interval of 149 days, with an interquartile range of roughly 80 to 200 days, was observed between lesion detection and blood sampling. HLA typing was available for only a few women, so HLA type could not be excluded as a confounder. This exploratory proof-of-principle case-control study, nested within the Guanacaste HPV Natural History Study in Costa Rica, compared TCR repertoires among women with different cervical HPV16 outcomes. Cases were matched to controls by age within five years and by the year the sample was collected. Cases had a median age of about 34 years compared with just over 37 for controls, and baseline characteristics showed no significant differences between the groups. In the parent cohort, roughly 10,000 women aged 18 or older were enrolled in Guanacaste, Costa Rica, during about 1993 to 1995 and were followed for 6 to 7 years. Five blinded duplicates per group were added as quality controls, giving around 60 samples: 50 or so participants and 10 replicates. Study-level results and caveats: Whether associations preceded infection or resulted from infection could not be shown with the cross-sectional design, and effector/memory subsets and HPV-specific T cells were not isolated. TCR repertoire richness was significantly higher in CIN3+ cases than in controls across sequencing depths, while evenness did not differ. Random forest classifiers that combined richness and V gene abundances separated cases from controls with an estimated AUC of less than 0.85. Because the number of T cells in each sample was unknown, differences in richness could reflect differing T-cell content rather than repertoire biology. TRBV6-7 relative abundance was lower in cases than in controls (about 0.099% versus 0.16%; Bonferroni P = 0.0008).

The CDR1 and CDR2 encoded by the germline V gene are SGHRS and YFSETQ. The CDR3 measures 15 amino acids from cysteine to phenylalanine. Shown are 36 bases from within the CDR3, in frame from base 1. V lost 5 bases and J lost 3 bases, and the count of bases not matched to a germline gene is 3. The immunoSEQ assay used multiplex PCR to amplify TCR beta CDR3 regions from an average of about 1.1 ug of genomic DNA per sample. Primer bias was corrected in the assay by using a complete synthetic TCR repertoire to establish an amplification baseline. Amplicons were sequenced on the Illumina platform. The paper's processing steps were these. Sequence errors were corrected by clustering with frequency ratios and a modified nearest-neighbor algorithm, and the sequences were then analyzed in the immunoSEQ Analyzer using IMGT gene definitions. At each rarefaction depth, TCR richness and evenness were averaged across 20 rarefaction repeats, and any sample with fewer sequences than the depth was left out. V, D and J gene relative abundances were compared between groups with Wilcoxon rank sum tests, applying FDR correction. Blinded duplicates gave an intraclass correlation of about 96% for TCR richness and an average of roughly 76% across around 66 gene segments. TCRdb took this table from immuneACCESS and kept in-frame rearrangements with V and J called. Such tables lack part of the clones; where checked against another copy, unresolved V genes explain under half of the gap, and the rest is unexplained. That table furnishes V, J and clone size, whereas the DNA furnished D and trimming. This sample's table carries roughly 28,000 clones. The ten most abundant clones make up 2.5% to 3.5% of the sample.

Turning to this clone: Its target antigen remains unknown. The missing CDR3 end, 3 residues past where the read stops, is filled in from the germline J gene.

Every participant had a single incident cervical HPV16 infection, and women with prevalent HPV16 infections were excluded. Cervical HPV DNA was detected with MY09/MY11 PCR, and genotyping was done with dot-blot hybridization. Fifteen mL of heparinized blood were centrifuged, and the buffy coat was aliquoted, frozen at -30°C, then stored at -80°C. QIAGEN kits were used to extract genomic DNA from buffy coat specimens. The sample taken for sequencing was blood buffy coat. The sequence was collected from a woman between 18 and 69 years old with a cervical HPV16 infection that either progressed to CIN3+ or cleared (not recorded which). The sequence links TRBV5-1 to TRBJ2-1, and 12 bases in between align with TRBD2. The CDR3 in this case is CASSPTSGGYNEQFF. Incomplete CDR3 DNA: TGCGCCAGCAGTCCGACTAGCGGGGGCTACAATGAG.